These T cell receptor beta chains were read from a single sample in a study of cytomegalovirus exposure and HLA in healthy donors. Sequencing was performed with immunoSEQ multiplex PCR; in TCRdb, only in-frame clones are kept and a portion is missing. This sample has 150,000 to 200,000 clones, with roughly 13% found just once. Sample: PBMCs. The receptors shown here come from a man aged 45-65 years in good health and CMV-seropositive. CDR3s include the opening cysteine and the closing phenylalanine or tryptophan. The D gene is left open where the match is weak. The size field is filled for only some rows; it gives once, few, many or a size class.

V	length	size	D	J	CDR3	DNA
TRBV6-5	14	few	NA	TRBJ2-4	CASSYGSGENIQYF	TGTGCCAGCAGTTACGGAAGCGGAGAAAACATTCAGTACTTC
TRBV14	15	NA	NA	TRBJ2-1	CASSHHGSTYNEQFF	TGTGCCAGCAGCCACCACGGTTCCACCTACAATGAGCAGTTCTTC
TRBV7-3	14	few	NA	TRBJ2-7	CASSLNGGGYEQYF	TGTGCCAGCAGCTTAAACGGGGGAGGCTACGAGCAGTACTTC
TRBV5-5	13	NA	NA	TRBJ1-2	CASSPGRAGGYTF	TGTGCCAGCAGCCCGGGAAGGGCCGGAGGGTACACCTTC
TRBV27	15	NA	TRBD2	TRBJ2-3	CASSAAGASTDTQYF	TGTGCCAGCAGTGCCGCGGGAGCTAGCACAGATACGCAGTATTTT
TRBV29-1	14	NA	NA	TRBJ1-5	CSVRETGGNQPQHF	TGCAGCGTTAGGGAAACCGGGGGCAATCAGCCCCAGCATTTT
TRBV10-3	13	NA	NA	TRBJ1-1	CAISVGGGAEAFF	TGTGCCATCAGTGTTGGGGGCGGCGCTGAAGCTTTCTTT
TRBV9	15	few	TRBD2	TRBJ2-3	CASSVVSGGTDTQYF	TGTGCCAGCAGCGTAGTTAGCGGGGGCACAGATACGCAGTATTTT
TRBV9	12	few	NA	TRBJ2-1	CASSATENEQFF	TGTGCCAGCAGCGCGACAGAAAATGAGCAGTTCTTC
TRBV21-1	14	NA	NA	TRBJ1-5	CASPTGGKYQPQHF	TGTGCCAGCCCGACAGGGGGCAAATATCAGCCCCAGCATTTT
TRBV28	12	NA	NA	TRBJ1-2	CASSSGRYGYTF	TGTGCCAGCAGTTCAGGGAGGTATGGCTACACCTTC
TRBV7-2	18	NA	TRBD2	TRBJ2-5	CASSLPGLAGGRRETQYF	TGTGCCAGCAGCTTACCGGGACTAGCGGGGGGGAGGAGAGAGACCCAGTACTTC
TRBV11-3	13	NA	NA	TRBJ1-1	CASTSTLNTEAFF	TGTGCCAGCACGTCTACTTTGAACACTGAAGCTTTCTTT
TRBV19	16	NA	TRBD2	TRBJ2-5	CASSMGSGGAWETQYF	TGTGCCAGTAGTATGGGGAGCGGGGGGGCCTGGGAGACCCAGTACTTC
TRBV29-1	14	few	NA	TRBJ2-5	CSGLAGQGGETQYF	TGCAGCGGCCTTGCTGGGCAAGGGGGAGAGACCCAGTACTTC
TRBV4-2	15	few	TRBD2	TRBJ2-3	CASSSSGGGSDTQYF	TGTGCCAGCAGCTCGAGCGGGGGGGGCTCAGATACGCAGTATTTT
TRBV6-1	12	few	TRBD1	TRBJ1-2	CASSGTGKGYTF	TGTGCCAGCAGTGGGACAGGGAAGGGCTACACCTTC
TRBV18	14	once	NA	TRBJ2-7	CASSPPASSYEQYF	TGTGCCAGCTCACCACCGGCCAGCTCCTACGAGCAGTACTTC
TRBV11-3	14	NA	NA	TRBJ2-1	CASSSTGVEGEQFF	TGTGCCAGCAGCTCAACGGGTGTGGAAGGTGAGCAGTTCTTC
TRBV5-6	14	NA	NA	TRBJ1-2	CASSLRGLGYGYTF	TGTGCCAGCAGCTTGAGGGGCTTGGGCTATGGCTACACCTTC
TRBV7-3	16	NA	TRBD1	TRBJ1-6	CASSLLGTAEGSPLHF	TGTGCCAGCAGCTTACTCGGGACAGCAGAAGGTTCACCCCTCCACTTT
TRBV5-4	16	NA	TRBD1	TRBJ2-1	CASSALTGGPDNEQFF	TGTGCCAGCAGCGCACTAACAGGGGGCCCGGACAATGAGCAGTTCTTC
TRBV4-3	14	few	NA	TRBJ1-2	CASSQEKGLGGYTF	TGCGCCAGCAGCCAAGAGAAGGGGTTGGGTGGCTACACCTTC
TRBV27	15	few	NA	TRBJ1-5	CASSPRGAPNQPQHF	TGTGCCAGCAGTCCCCGGGGAGCCCCCAATCAGCCCCAGCATTTT
TRBV11-2	12	few	NA	TRBJ1-1	CASSLAAAEAFF	TGTGCCAGCAGCTTAGCTGCGGCTGAAGCTTTCTTT
TRBV2	14	few	NA	TRBJ1-5	CASSEDSSNQPQHF	TGTGCCAGCAGTGAGGACAGTAGCAATCAGCCCCAGCATTTT
TRBV6-6	16	few	NA	TRBJ2-5	CASSPPGSSVGETQYF	TGTGCCAGCTCCCCTCCCGGGTCCTCCGTAGGAGAGACCCAGTACTTC
TRBV19	15	NA	NA	TRBJ2-1	CASSVDRSSYNEQFF	TGTGCCAGTAGTGTTGACAGGAGCTCCTACAATGAGCAGTTCTTC
TRBV27	19	few	TRBD2	TRBJ2-2	CASSLRDRDWTSGGSELFF	TGTGCCAGCAGTCTACGGGACAGGGATTGGACTAGCGGGGGGTCGGAGCTGTTTTTT
TRBV6-5	12	few	NA	TRBJ1-1	CASSRGNTEAFF	TGTGCCAGCAGCCGGGGGAACACTGAAGCTTTCTTT
TRBV6-6	13	few	NA	TRBJ1-5	CASSYGEVQPQHF	TGTGCCAGCAGTTACGGGGAGGTCCAGCCCCAGCATTTT
TRBV6-5	16	NA	TRBD1	TRBJ2-3	CASSYSPTGGTDTQYF	TGTGCCAGCAGTTACTCGCCGACAGGGGGCACAGATACGCAGTATTTT